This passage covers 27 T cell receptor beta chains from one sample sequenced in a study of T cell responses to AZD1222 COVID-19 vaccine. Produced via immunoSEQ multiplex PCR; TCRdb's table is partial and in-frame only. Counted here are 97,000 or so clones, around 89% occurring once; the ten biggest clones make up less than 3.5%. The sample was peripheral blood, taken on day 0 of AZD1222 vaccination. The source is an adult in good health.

The CDR3 here is CASSYTGGRDNEQFF. The CDR3 DNA reads as TGCGCCAGCAGCTACACAGGGGGCAGAGACAATGAGCAGTTCTTC. The chain employs TRBV5-1 and TRBJ2-1; TRBD1 agrees at 9 bases. J was trimmed by 5 bases and V by 3 bases; bases with no gene match: 6. Germline V gives CDR1 SGHRS, CDR2 YFSETQ. The length of the CDR3 is 15 residues.

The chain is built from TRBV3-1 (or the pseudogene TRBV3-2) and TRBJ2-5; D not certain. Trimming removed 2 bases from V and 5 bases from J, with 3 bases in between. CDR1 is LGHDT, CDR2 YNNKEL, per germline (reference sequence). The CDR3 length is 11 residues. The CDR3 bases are TGTGCCAGCAGCCAAAGCGAGACCCAGTACTTC. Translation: CASSQSETQYF.

CDR3 loop: CASSLDSPLHF. The CDR3 DNA sequence: TGCGCCAGCAGCCTAGATTCACCCCTCCACTTT. The V and J genes are TRBV10-1 and TRBJ1-6; D call uncertain. Germline V gene lookup returns CDR1 WNHNN and CDR2 SYGVQD (reference sequence). With 6 bases removed from V and 8 bases from J, the gap between germline ends came to 5 bases. The CDR3 is 11 amino acids.

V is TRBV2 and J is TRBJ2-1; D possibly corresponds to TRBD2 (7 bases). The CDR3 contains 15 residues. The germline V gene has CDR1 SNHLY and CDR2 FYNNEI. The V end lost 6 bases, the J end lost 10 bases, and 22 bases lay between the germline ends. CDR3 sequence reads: CASSPSGAGDREQFF. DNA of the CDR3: TGTGCCAGCAGCCCCTCAGGGGCGGGAGATAGGGAGCAGTTCTTC.

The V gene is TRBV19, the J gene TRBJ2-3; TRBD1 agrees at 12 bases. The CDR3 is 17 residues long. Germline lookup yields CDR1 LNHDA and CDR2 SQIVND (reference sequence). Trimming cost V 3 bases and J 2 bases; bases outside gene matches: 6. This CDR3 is CASSMTGTGGFTDTQYF. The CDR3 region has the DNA TGTGCCAGTAGTATGACCGGGACAGGGGGCTTCACAGATACGCAGTATTTT.

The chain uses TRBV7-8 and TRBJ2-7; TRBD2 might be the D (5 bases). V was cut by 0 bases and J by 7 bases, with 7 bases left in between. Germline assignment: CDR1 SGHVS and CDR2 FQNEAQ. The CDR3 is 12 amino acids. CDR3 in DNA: TGTGCCAGCAGCTTAGCCGGACTTGAGCAGTACTTC. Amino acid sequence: CASSLAGLEQYF.

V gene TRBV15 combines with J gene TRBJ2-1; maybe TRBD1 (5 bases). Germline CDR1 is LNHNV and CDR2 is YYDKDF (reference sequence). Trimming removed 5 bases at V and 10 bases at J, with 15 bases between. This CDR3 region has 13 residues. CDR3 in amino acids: CATSPPSRQEQFF. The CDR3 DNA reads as TGTGCCACCAGCCCCCCTTCCCGACAGGAGCAGTTCTTC.

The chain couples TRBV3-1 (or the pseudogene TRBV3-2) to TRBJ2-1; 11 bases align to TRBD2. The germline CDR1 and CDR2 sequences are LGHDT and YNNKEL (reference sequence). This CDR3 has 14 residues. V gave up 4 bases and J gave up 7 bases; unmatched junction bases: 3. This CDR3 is CASSLSSGRNEQFF. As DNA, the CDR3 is TGTGCCAGCAGCCTATCTAGCGGGAGGAATGAGCAGTTCTTC.

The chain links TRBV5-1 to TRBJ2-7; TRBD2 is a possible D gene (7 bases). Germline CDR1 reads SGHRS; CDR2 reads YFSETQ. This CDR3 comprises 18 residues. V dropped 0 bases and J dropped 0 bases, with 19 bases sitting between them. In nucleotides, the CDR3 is TGCGCCAGCAGCTTGGTTAGGATCGCGCGGGGGCACTCCTACGAGCAGTACTTC. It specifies CASSLVRIARGHSYEQYF. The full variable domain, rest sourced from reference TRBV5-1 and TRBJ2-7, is KAGVTQTPRYLIKTRGQQVTLSCSPISGHRSVSWYQQTPGQGLQFLFEYFSETQRNKGNFPGRFSGRQFSNSRSEMNVSTLELGDSALYLCASSLVRIARGHSYEQYFGPGTRLTVT.

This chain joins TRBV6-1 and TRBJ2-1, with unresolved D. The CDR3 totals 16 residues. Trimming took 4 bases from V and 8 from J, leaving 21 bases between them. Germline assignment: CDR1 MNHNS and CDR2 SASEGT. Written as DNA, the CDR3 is TGTGCCAGCAGTGGACTTCTACCCACCCATCGGCATGAGCAGTTCTTC. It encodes CASSGLLPTHRHEQFF.

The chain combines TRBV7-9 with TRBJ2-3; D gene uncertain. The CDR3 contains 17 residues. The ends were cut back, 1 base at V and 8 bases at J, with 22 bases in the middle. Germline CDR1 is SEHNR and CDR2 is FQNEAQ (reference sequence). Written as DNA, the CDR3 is TGTGCCAGCAGCTTAGTTCCATTTGACTTATCTCCGGGTACGCAGTATTTT. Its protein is CASSLVPFDLSPGTQYF.

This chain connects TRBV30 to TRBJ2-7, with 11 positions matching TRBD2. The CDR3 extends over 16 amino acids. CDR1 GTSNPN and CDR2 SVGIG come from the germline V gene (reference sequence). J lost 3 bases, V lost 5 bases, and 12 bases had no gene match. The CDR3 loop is CAWARPGTSGVYEQYF. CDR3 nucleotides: TGTGCCTGGGCTCGACCTGGGACTAGCGGAGTCTACGAGCAGTACTTC.

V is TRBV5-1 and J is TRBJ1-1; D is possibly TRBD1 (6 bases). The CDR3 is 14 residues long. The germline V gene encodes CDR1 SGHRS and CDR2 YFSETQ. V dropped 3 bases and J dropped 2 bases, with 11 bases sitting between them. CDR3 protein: CASSSRGQNTEAFF. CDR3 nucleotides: TGCGCCAGCAGCTCGAGGGGACAAAACACTGAAGCTTTCTTT. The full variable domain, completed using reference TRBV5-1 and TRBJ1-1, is KAGVTQTPRYLIKTRGQQVTLSCSPISGHRSVSWYQQTPGQGLQFLFEYFSETQRNKGNFPGRFSGRQFSNSRSEMNVSTLELGDSALYLCASSSRGQNTEAFFGQGTRLTVV.

In DNA form, the CDR3 reads TGTGCCAGCCCAGGGAAGAACACTGAAGCTTTCTTT. It is translated as CASPGKNTEAFF. This rearrangement joins TRBV2 to TRBJ1-1; D is perhaps TRBD1 (5 bases). CDR1 is SNHLY, CDR2 FYNNEI, per germline. V shed 8 bases and J shed 1 base, with 8 bases lying between them. This CDR3 is 12 amino acids long.

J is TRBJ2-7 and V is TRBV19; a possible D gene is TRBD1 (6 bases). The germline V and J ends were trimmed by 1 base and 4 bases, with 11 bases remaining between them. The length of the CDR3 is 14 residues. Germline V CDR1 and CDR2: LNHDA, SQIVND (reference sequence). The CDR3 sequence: CASSIGTGNYEQYF. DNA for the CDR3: TGTGCCAGTAGTATAGGCACAGGGAATTACGAGCAGTACTTC.

In DNA, the CDR3 is TGTGCCAGTAGTATCGGGAACACCGGGGAGCTGTTTTTT. It is translated as CASSIGNTGELFF. The chain combines TRBV19 with TRBJ2-2, with no clear D. V lost 3 bases to trimming and J lost 1 base, with 3 bases between them. CDR1 and CDR2 (germline): LNHDA, SQIVND (reference sequence). The CDR3 has 13 residues.

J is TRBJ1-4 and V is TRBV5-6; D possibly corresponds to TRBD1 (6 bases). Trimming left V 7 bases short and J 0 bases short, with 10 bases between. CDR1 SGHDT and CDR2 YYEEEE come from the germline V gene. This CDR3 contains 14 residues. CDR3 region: CASGTGSTNEKLFF. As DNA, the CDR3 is TGTGCCAGCGGCACAGGGTCAACTAATGAAAAACTGTTTTTT.

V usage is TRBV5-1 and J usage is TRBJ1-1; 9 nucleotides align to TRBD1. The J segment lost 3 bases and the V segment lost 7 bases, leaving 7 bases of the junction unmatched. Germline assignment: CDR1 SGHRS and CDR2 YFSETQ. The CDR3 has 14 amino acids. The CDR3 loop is CASGTGTGHTEAFF. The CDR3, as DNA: TGCGCCAGCGGAACCGGGACAGGGCACACTGAAGCTTTCTTT.

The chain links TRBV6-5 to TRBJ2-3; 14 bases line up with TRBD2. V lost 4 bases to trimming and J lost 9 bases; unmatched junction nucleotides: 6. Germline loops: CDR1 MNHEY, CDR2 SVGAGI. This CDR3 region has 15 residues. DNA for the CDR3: TGTGCCAGCAGTTCACACGGACTAGCGGGAGGAACGCAGTATTTT. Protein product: CASSSHGLAGGTQYF.

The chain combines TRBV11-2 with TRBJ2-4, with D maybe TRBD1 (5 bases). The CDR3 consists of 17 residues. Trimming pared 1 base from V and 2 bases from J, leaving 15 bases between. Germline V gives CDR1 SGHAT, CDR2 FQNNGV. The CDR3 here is CASSLVAGFQTKNIQYF. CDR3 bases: TGTGCCAGCAGCTTAGTTGCAGGGTTTCAAACCAAAAACATTCAGTACTTC.

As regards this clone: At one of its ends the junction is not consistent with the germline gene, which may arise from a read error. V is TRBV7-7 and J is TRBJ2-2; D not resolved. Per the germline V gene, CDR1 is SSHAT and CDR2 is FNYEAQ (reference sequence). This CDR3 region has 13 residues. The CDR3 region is CASSLRGTGELFF. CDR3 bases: TGTGCTAGCAGCTTACGAGGAACCGGGGAGCTGTTTTTT. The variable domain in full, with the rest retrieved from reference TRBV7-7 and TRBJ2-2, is GAGVSQSPRYKVTKRGQDVTLRCDPISSHATLYWYQQALGQGPEFLTYFNYEAQPDKSGLPSDRFSAERPEGSISTLTIQRTEQRDSAMYRCASSLRGTGELFFGEGSRLTVL.

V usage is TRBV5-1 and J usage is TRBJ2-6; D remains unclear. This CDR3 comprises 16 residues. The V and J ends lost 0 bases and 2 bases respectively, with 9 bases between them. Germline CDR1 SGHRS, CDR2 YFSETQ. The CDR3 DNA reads TGCGCCAGCAGCTTGGAGCAGGAAACTGGGGCCAACGTCCTGACTTTC. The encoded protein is CASSLEQETGANVLTF.

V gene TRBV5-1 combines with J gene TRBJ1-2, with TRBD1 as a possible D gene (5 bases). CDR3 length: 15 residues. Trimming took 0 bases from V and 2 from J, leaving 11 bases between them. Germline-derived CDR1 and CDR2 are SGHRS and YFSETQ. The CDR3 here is CASSLVSGSNYGYTF. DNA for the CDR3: TGCGCCAGCAGCTTGGTTTCAGGGTCGAACTATGGCTACACCTTC.

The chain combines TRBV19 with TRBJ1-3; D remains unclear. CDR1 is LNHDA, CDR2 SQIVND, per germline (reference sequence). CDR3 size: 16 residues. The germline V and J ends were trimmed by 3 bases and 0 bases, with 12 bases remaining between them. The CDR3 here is CASSILRGNSGNTIYF. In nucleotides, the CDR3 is TGTGCCAGTAGTATTTTGAGAGGGAACTCTGGAAACACCATATATTTT.

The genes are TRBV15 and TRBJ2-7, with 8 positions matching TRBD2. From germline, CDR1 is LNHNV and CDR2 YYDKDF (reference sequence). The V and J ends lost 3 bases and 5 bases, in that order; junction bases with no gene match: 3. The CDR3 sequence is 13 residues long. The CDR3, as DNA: TGTGCCACCAGCAGCGGACTAGCCCACGAGCAGTACTTC. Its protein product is CATSSGLAHEQYF.

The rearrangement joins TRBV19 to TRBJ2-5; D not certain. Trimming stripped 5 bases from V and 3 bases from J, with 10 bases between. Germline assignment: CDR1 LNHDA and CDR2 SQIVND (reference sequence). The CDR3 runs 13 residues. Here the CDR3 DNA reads TGTGCCAGTAGTGCCTTTCCGGAAGAGACCCAGTACTTC. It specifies CASSAFPEETQYF.

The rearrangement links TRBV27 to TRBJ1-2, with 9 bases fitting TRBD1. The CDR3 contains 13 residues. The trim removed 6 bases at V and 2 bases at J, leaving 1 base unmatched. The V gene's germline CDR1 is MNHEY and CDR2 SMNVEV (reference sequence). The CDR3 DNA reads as TGTGCCAGCAGGGGACAGGGCAACTATGGCTACACCTTC. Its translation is CASRGQGNYGYTF.